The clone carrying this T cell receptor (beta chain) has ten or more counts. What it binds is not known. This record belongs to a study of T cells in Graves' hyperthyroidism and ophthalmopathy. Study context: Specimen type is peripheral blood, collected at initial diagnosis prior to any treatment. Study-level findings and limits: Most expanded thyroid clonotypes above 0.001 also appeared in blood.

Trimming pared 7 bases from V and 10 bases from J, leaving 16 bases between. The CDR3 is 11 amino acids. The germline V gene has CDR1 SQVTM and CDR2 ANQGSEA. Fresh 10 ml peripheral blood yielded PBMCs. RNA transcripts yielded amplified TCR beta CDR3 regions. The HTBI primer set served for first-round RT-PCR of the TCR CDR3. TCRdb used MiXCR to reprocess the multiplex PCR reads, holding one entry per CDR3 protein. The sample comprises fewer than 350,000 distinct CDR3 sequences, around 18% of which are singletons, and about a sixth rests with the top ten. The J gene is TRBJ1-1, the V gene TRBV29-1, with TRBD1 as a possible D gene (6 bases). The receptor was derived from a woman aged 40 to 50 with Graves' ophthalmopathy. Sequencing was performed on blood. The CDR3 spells CSGGGRRAAFF. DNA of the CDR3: TGCAGCGGCGGGGGGCGCCGGGCAGCTTTCTTT.